Listed here is a single TCR beta chain. Its antigen is not known. Time point meaning: cycle 4 day 1 (C4D1), after less than seven weeks of nivolumab. Every patient was affected by relapse after autologous stem cell transplantation, while exposure to brentuximab vedotin was not uniform. This sample is drawn from a study of PD-1 blockade in classical Hodgkin lymphoma. Study-level background: The study gave patients nivolumab 3 mg/kg intravenously every 2 weeks.

Assay: immunoSEQ multiplex PCR; the TCRdb copy retains only in-frame clones and omits some. The sample has roughly 96,000 clones, just over 90% seen once. The CDR3 totals 15 residues. V trimming: 5 bases; J trimming: 9 bases; junction bases outside the gene matches: 12. Germline-derived CDR1 and CDR2 are MNHEY and SMNVEV (reference sequence). Findings and limits, study-wide: Compared with baseline, CD4+ but not CD8+ TCR diversity had risen significantly by C4D1. TCR diversity at baseline was reported to be reduced in newly diagnosed patients relative to healthy donors.

The sequencing here drew on peripheral blood mononuclear cells (PBMCs), taken before the fourth cycle of nivolumab. The sequence derives from a human donor with classical Hodgkin lymphoma. V usage is TRBV27 and J usage is TRBJ2-1, with 8 nucleotides matching TRBD2. The DNA of the CDR3 is TGTGCCAGCAGTATCACCAGGGGACTAGTTTCTGAGCAGTTCTTC. As protein: CASSITRGLVSEQFF.